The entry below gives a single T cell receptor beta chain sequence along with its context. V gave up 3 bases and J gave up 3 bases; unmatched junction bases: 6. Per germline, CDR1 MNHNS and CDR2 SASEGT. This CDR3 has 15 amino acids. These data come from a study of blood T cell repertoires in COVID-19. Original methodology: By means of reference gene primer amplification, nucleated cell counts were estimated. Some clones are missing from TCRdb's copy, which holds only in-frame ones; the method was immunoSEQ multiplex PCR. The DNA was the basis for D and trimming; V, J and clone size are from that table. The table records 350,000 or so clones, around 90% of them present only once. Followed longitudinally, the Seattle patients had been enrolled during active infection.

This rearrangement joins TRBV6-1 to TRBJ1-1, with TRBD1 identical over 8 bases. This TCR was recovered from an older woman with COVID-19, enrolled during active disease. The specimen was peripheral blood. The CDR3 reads CASSEGQATYTEAFF. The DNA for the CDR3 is TGTGCCAGCAGTGAGGGACAGGCGACCTACACTGAAGCTTTCTTT.